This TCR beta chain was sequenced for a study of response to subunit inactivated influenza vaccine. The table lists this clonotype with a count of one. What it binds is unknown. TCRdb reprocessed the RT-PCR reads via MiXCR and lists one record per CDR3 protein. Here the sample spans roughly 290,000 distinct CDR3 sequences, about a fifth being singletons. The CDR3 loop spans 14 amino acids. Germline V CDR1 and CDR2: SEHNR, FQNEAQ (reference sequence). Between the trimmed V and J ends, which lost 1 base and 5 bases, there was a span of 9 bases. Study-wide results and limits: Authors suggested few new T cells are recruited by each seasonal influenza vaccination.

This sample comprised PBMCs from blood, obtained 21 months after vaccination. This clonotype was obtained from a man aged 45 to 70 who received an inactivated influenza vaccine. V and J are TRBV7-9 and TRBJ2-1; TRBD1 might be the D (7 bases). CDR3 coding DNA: TGTGCCAGCAGCTTAGGCGGGACAGACAATGAGCAGTTCTTC. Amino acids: CASSLGGTDNEQFF.